The rows below give T cell receptor beta chains drawn from one sample of a study of beta chain features in type 1 diabetes. Profiling relied on immunoSEQ multiplex PCR, and the TCRdb table lists in-frame clones only, not all of them. The sample consists of around 330,000 clones, about 10% of them appearing once. The sample was naive CD4+ T cells from blood. These receptors were taken from a woman aged 25 to 39 in good health. The CDR3 runs from the conserved cysteine through the conserved F or W. A D gene is named only where the DNA matches it firmly. Rows give clone size only sometimes, using once, few, many, or a class for an expanded clone.

few	TRBV6-1	TRBD1	TRBJ2-7	CASTLTGTGFEQYF	TGTGCCAGCACCTTGACCGGGACAGGGTTCGAGCAGTACTTC
few	TRBV5-8	TRBD1	TRBJ1-2	CASYRQGWGYTF	TGTGCCAGCTACCGACAGGGATGGGGCTACACCTTC
NA	TRBV7-2	NA	TRBJ2-2	CASSLERPGVGELFF	TGTGCCAGCAGCTTAGAGCGGCCGGGGGTCGGGGAGCTGTTTTTT
NA	TRBV15	TRBD1	TRBJ1-5	CATREGIGTGASNQPQHF	TGTGCCACCAGGGAAGGGATTGGGACAGGGGCTAGCAATCAGCCCCAGCATTTT
few	TRBV7-2	TRBD1	TRBJ1-5	CASSPDRGSNQPQHF	TGTGCCAGCAGCCCAGACAGGGGTAGCAATCAGCCCCAGCATTTT
NA	TRBV28	NA	TRBJ2-7	CASSFEAYEQYF	TGTGCCAGCAGTTTCGAGGCCTACGAGCAGTACTTC
few	TRBV9	NA	TRBJ2-1	CASSVAAYNEQFF	TGTGCCAGCAGCGTGGCGGCTTACAATGAGCAGTTCTTC
few	TRBV6-5	NA	TRBJ2-3	CASSYSTGSTDTQYF	TGTGCCAGCAGTTACTCGACCGGGAGCACAGATACGCAGTATTTT
few	TRBV28	TRBD1	TRBJ2-7	CASSPQGTGTFYEQYF	TGTGCCAGCAGTCCACAGGGGACAGGAACCTTCTACGAGCAGTACTTC
NA	TRBV15	TRBD1	TRBJ2-7	CATSSGQGTYEQYF	TGTGCCACCAGCAGTGGACAGGGAACCTACGAGCAGTACTTC
NA	TRBV7-3	TRBD2	TRBJ2-5	CASSLGTSGRGQETQYF	TGTGCCAGCAGCCTAGGGACTAGCGGGAGAGGCCAAGAGACCCAGTACTTC
NA	TRBV7-2	NA	TRBJ1-3	CASSSPQAFSGNTIYF	TGTGCCAGCAGCTCCCCCCAGGCGTTCTCTGGAAACACCATATATTTT
NA	TRBV7-9	NA	TRBJ2-7	CASSFGGELGEQYF	TGTGCCAGCAGCTTTGGAGGGGAATTAGGCGAGCAGTACTTC
few	TRBV9	TRBD1	TRBJ1-2	CASSAWTGNYGYTF	TGTGCCAGCAGCGCATGGACAGGGAACTATGGCTACACCTTC
few	TRBV14	TRBD2	TRBJ2-1	CASSPRWGLGNEQFF	TGTGCCAGCAGCCCCCGGTGGGGACTAGGGAATGAGCAGTTCTTC
few	TRBV7-2	TRBD1	TRBJ1-5	CASSLGDREDQPQHF	TGTGCCAGCAGCTTAGGTGACAGGGAGGATCAGCCCCAGCATTTT
NA	TRBV14	NA	TRBJ2-7	CASSGQTYGEQYF	TGTGCCAGCAGCGGACAGACTTACGGCGAGCAGTACTTC
NA	TRBV7-9	NA	TRBJ2-7	CASSKGGASYEQYF	TGTGCCAGCAGCAAGGGGGGGGCCTCCTACGAGCAGTACTTC
NA	TRBV7-8	TRBD2	TRBJ2-1	CASSRLAGEGSEQFF	TGTGCCAGCAGCCGGTTAGCGGGAGAGGGGAGTGAGCAGTTCTTC
few	TRBV19	TRBD2	TRBJ2-4	CASSPRGSVKNIQYF	TGTGCCAGTAGTCCTCGCGGGAGCGTCAAAAACATTCAGTACTTC
few	TRBV6-5	NA	TRBJ2-7	CASSYRHGGGEQYF	TGTGCCAGCAGTTATCGACACGGTGGAGGGGAGCAGTACTTC
NA	TRBV6-5	NA	TRBJ2-3	CASSYGLVGTDTQYF	TGTGCCAGCAGTTACGGTCTAGTCGGCACAGATACGCAGTATTTT
few	TRBV4-2	NA	TRBJ1-2	CASSQERGFAGAYGYTF	TGTGCCAGCAGCCAGGAGAGGGGATTTGCAGGGGCGTATGGCTACACCTTC
NA	TRBV28	TRBD2	TRBJ2-7	CASSFHPWTSGTMRYEQYF	TGTGCCAGCAGTTTTCACCCTTGGACTAGCGGGACAATGCGGTACGAGCAGTACTTC
NA	TRBV7-3	TRBD1	TRBJ2-2	CASSYGQGTTGELFF	TGTGCCAGCAGCTACGGACAGGGTACCACCGGGGAGCTGTTTTTT
few	TRBV15	TRBD2	TRBJ2-3	CATSSYSGSRIHTQYF	TGTGCCACCAGCAGTTATAGCGGGAGTCGCATTCATACGCAGTATTTT
few	TRBV7-9	TRBD1	TRBJ1-1	CASSFAQGDSEAFF	TGTGCCAGCAGCTTCGCACAGGGGGATAGTGAAGCTTTCTTT
NA	TRBV5-4	TRBD2	TRBJ2-1	CASSGATSVAYNEQFF	TGTGCCAGCAGCGGCGCCACTAGCGTAGCGTACAATGAGCAGTTCTTC
NA	TRBV5-4	TRBD1	TRBJ1-2	CASSPGQENYGYTF	TGTGCCAGCAGCCCGGGACAGGAGAACTATGGCTACACCTTC
few	TRBV29-1	TRBD1	TRBJ2-2	CSGSTGQGTIFAGELFF	TGCAGCGGGAGCACCGGACAGGGGACGATTTTCGCCGGGGAGCTGTTTTTT
NA	TRBV18	NA	TRBJ1-1	CASSPASSDTEAFF	TGTGCCAGCTCACCCGCGAGCTCGGACACTGAAGCTTTCTTT
NA	TRBV11-1	TRBD2	TRBJ2-5	CASSTLAGSAETQYF	TGTGCCAGCAGCACCCTAGCGGGATCCGCGGAGACCCAGTACTTC
few	TRBV19	NA	TRBJ1-5	CASSGDKARVNQPQHF	TGTGCCAGTAGTGGGGACAAGGCGAGGGTCAATCAGCCCCAGCATTTT
NA	TRBV4-2	TRBD2	TRBJ2-1	CASSQSEAGGSYNEQFF	TGTGCCAGCAGCCAATCGGAGGCGGGGGGTTCCTACAATGAGCAGTTCTTC
NA	TRBV7-3	TRBD2	TRBJ2-5	CASSLTREGETQYF	TGTGCCAGCAGCTTAACCCGGGAGGGTGAGACCCAGTACTTC
NA	TRBV30	NA	TRBJ2-7	CAWSRRGGQRYEQYF	TGTGCCTGGAGTCGGCGCGGGGGCCAGCGGTACGAGCAGTACTTC
NA	TRBV7-2	NA	TRBJ1-1	CASRFSGTSNTEAFF	TGTGCCAGCAGATTTAGCGGGACATCGAACACTGAAGCTTTCTTT
few	TRBV7-2	TRBD2	TRBJ2-1	CASSYRLAGTPRYEQFF	TGTGCCAGCAGTTACCGGCTAGCGGGCACCCCCCGGTATGAGCAGTTCTTC
NA	TRBV19	TRBD2	TRBJ2-1	CASTLVPSGSGSYNEQFF	TGTGCCAGTACCCTGGTGCCTAGCGGGAGTGGGTCCTACAATGAGCAGTTCTTC
few	TRBV28	NA	TRBJ2-7	CASSLSSLSEQYF	TGTGCCAGCAGTTTATCCTCTCTATCCGAGCAGTACTTC
NA	TRBV7-2	NA	TRBJ2-3	CASSLARRSTDTQYF	TGTGCCAGCAGCTTAGCGCGGAGGTCCACAGATACGCAGTATTTT
NA	TRBV7-2	TRBD1	TRBJ2-4	CASSLDRDRVTKNIQYF	TGTGCCAGCAGCTTAGATCGGGACAGGGTGACCAAAAACATTCAGTACTTC